The 5 T cell receptor beta chains below come from one sample, sequenced in a study of identical twins. TCRdb processed the 5' RACE reads anew with MiXCR; each CDR3 protein has one entry. The table has around 960,000 distinct CDR3 sequences, about 12% seen once; the top ten hold roughly 1.5%. The same specimen was also included in a second study, on yellow fever vaccine responses in identical twins.

The sequencing input was PBMCs. All receptors come from a woman aged 18-35 years in good health.

This clonotype was observed many times. This sequence joins TRBV5-1 and TRBJ1-2; perhaps TRBD1 as D (5 bases). V lost 0 bases and J lost 8, with 17 bases in between. CDR1 and CDR2 from the germline V gene are SGHRS and YFSETQ. This CDR3 is built from 15 residues. DNA of the CDR3: TGCGCCAGCAGCTTGGGGGGTACCACGACAGACGGCTACACCTTC. Its protein is CASSLGGTTTDGYTF.

Many counts were recorded for this clonotype. The rearrangement links TRBV12-3 or TRBV12-4 to TRBJ2-7; D gene ambiguous. Trimming left V 2 bases short and J 3 bases short, with 8 bases between. CDR3 length: 13 residues. The CDR3 loop reads CASSLYSNYEQYF. CDR3 nucleotides: TGTGCCAGCAGTTTATACAGTAACTACGAGCAGTACTTC.

J is TRBJ2-2 and V is TRBV27; 8 bases are shared with TRBD2. The V gene's germline CDR1 is MNHEY and CDR2 SMNVEV (reference sequence). The ends lost 7 bases at V and 0 bases at J; junction bases unmatched: 13. The CDR3 spans 18 residues. The CDR3 DNA sequence: TGTGCCAGCACCCGGGGGACGGGGGGGCCAGCGAACACCGGGGAGCTGTTTTTT. This translates into CASTRGTGGPANTGELFF.

This clonotype was seen only a few times. The genes are TRBV28 and TRBJ2-5; a weak D match, TRBD2 (6 bases). The germline CDR1 and CDR2 sequences are MDHEN and SYDVKM. This CDR3 is 13 amino acids long. V was cut by 10 bases and J by 4 bases, with 16 bases left in between. Here the CDR3 reads CATGLPAGETQYF. In nucleotides, the CDR3 is TGTGCCACCGGACTACCGGCCGGAGAGACCCAGTACTTC.

This clonotype was detected only a few times. This rearrangement joins TRBV7-9 to TRBJ2-1, with D perhaps matching TRBD2 (6 bases). CDR3 length: 14 amino acids. The V end was cut by 2 bases, the J end by 10 bases, with 15 bases between. From germline, CDR1 is SEHNR and CDR2 FQNEAQ (reference sequence). For the CDR3, the DNA is TGTGCCAGCAGCTTAAGTACACTAGCCCGGGAGCAGTTCTTC. This translates into CASSLSTLAREQFF.